These 29 T cell receptor beta chains were sequenced from one sample in a study of blood T cell repertoires in COVID-19. Data came from immunoSEQ multiplex PCR; TCRdb stores just in-frame clones and leaves some out. The sample shows approximately 97,000 clones, around 85% of them seen only once. The sequencing input was peripheral blood. The receptors come from a human donor in a cohort sampled during active COVID-19.

This chain links TRBV7-3 with TRBJ1-1, with TRBD1 identical over 8 bases. V lost 5 bases, J lost 0 bases, and 5 bases stayed unmatched. Per germline, CDR1 SGHTA and CDR2 FQGTGA. The CDR3 is 15 amino acids. The CDR3 spells CASSPLTGVNTEAFF. In DNA form, the CDR3 reads TGTGCCAGCAGCCCACTGACAGGGGTGAACACTGAAGCTTTCTTT.

The genes are TRBV19 and TRBJ1-2, with D hard to call. The length of the CDR3 is 17 residues. Per the germline V gene, CDR1 is LNHDA and CDR2 is SQIVND (reference sequence). The ends were cut back, 5 bases at V and 0 bases at J, with 19 bases in the middle. CDR3 amino acids: CASSPLTTWAANYGYTF. CDR3 bases: TGTGCCAGTAGTCCCCTCACCACTTGGGCTGCTAACTATGGCTACACCTTC.

The CDR3 region is CASSPRTGVPYEQYF. CDR3 coding DNA: TGTGCCAGCAGCCCCCGGACAGGGGTCCCTTACGAGCAGTACTTC. The chain recombines TRBV9 with TRBJ2-7, with 9 bases that match TRBD1. The junction had 9 bases not matched to a gene; V was cut back by 4 bases and J by 4 bases. The germline V gene encodes CDR1 SGDLS and CDR2 YYNGEE. The CDR3 contains 15 residues.

This clone was seen a few times. The chain couples TRBV5-1 to TRBJ2-7; 11 bases are shared with TRBD1. J gave up 0 bases and V 4 bases, and 3 bases lay outside the gene matches. CDR1 is SGHRS and CDR2 is YFSETQ in the germline V gene. The CDR3 is 15 amino acids. CDR3 bases: TGCGCCAGCAGCCCGGGACAGGGGGGCTCCTACGAGCAGTACTTC. This sequence encodes CASSPGQGGSYEQYF.

The chain recombines TRBV24-1 with TRBJ2-2; 8 bases match TRBD2. V dropped 0 bases and J dropped 1; count of bases not matched to a gene: 6. CDR3 length equals 18 residues. CDR1 and CDR2 (germline): KGHDR, SFDVKD. The CDR3, as DNA: TGTGCCACCAGTGATTTGCTAGGTAGCGGGGAGAACACCGGGGAGCTGTTTTTT. Translated: CATSDLLGSGENTGELFF.

This clone appeared once. This rearrangement joins TRBV5-1 to TRBJ1-3; D not certain. The CDR3 totals 15 residues. CDR1 is SGHRS, CDR2 YFSETQ, per germline. V was clipped by 0 bases and J by 4 bases, with 11 bases between them. In DNA form, the CDR3 reads TGCGCCAGCAGCTTGGATAGTCGAATCGGAAACACCATATATTTT. Residues: CASSLDSRIGNTIYF.

The J gene is TRBJ2-1, the V gene TRBV5-1; 14 positions match TRBD2. From germline, CDR1 is SGHRS and CDR2 YFSETQ. The CDR3 extends over 18 amino acids. Unmatched junction bases numbered 7, after V lost 4 bases and J lost 1 base. The CDR3 DNA sequence: TGCGCCAGCAGCGGTCGACTAGCGGGAGGGCTGTCCTACAATGAGCAGTTCTTC. Translation: CASSGRLAGGLSYNEQFF.

This sequence joins TRBV7-2 and TRBJ2-2, with D maybe TRBD2 (5 bases). Germline assignment: CDR1 SGHTA and CDR2 FQGNSA. The CDR3 length is 15 residues. Trimming cost V 1 base and J 2 bases, with 8 bases left between them. The chain's CDR3 is CASSLGPGNTGELFF. The DNA for the CDR3 is TGTGCCAGCAGCTTAGGGCCGGGAAACACCGGGGAGCTGTTTTTT.

The chain carries TRBV25-1 and TRBJ2-2; D gene ambiguous. CDR3 length equals 13 residues. Trimming took 3 bases from V and 4 from J, leaving 6 bases between them. Per germline, CDR1 MGHDK and CDR2 SYGVNS. The CDR3 is CASSDWSTGELFF. CDR3 nucleotides: TGTGCCAGCAGTGACTGGAGCACCGGGGAGCTGTTTTTT.

The chain recombines TRBV9 with TRBJ1-1; TRBD1 agrees at 10 bases. The germline V gene has CDR1 SGDLS and CDR2 YYNGEE. The CDR3 is 16 residues long. Trimming took 0 bases from V and 1 from J; bases not matched to a gene: 3. Here the CDR3 reads CASSVGQGAGNTEAFF. The CDR3 DNA is TGTGCCAGCAGCGTAGGACAGGGGGCGGGGAACACTGAAGCTTTCTTT.

The chain has TRBV19 and TRBJ2-1; TRBD2 aligns across 10 bases. The ends lost 6 bases at V and 3 bases at J; junction bases unmatched: 8. Germline V CDR1 and CDR2: LNHDA, SQIVND (reference sequence). This CDR3 is 16 amino acids long. The chain's CDR3 is CASRKRGGALYNEQFF. As DNA, the CDR3 is TGTGCCAGTAGAAAGCGGGGGGGCGCTCTCTACAATGAGCAGTTCTTC.

V usage is TRBV6-2 or TRBV6-3 and J usage is TRBJ1-5, with D possibly TRBD1 on 5 matching bases. V gave up 4 bases and J gave up 4 bases, with 11 bases separating them. CDR3 length: 14 amino acids. CDR1 MNHEY and CDR2 SVGEGT come from the germline V gene. CDR3 loop: CASSLLGGNQPQHF. CDR3 DNA: TGTGCCAGCAGTTTGCTGGGGGGGAATCAGCCCCAGCATTTT.

This clone was recorded once. This chain connects TRBV5-6 to TRBJ2-1, with TRBD1 identical over 9 bases. Germline V lookup: CDR1 SGHDT, CDR2 YYEEEE. Trimming took 6 bases from V and 4 from J; bases not matched to a gene: 2. This CDR3 is 13 amino acids long. CDR3 amino acids: CASKGTGYNEQFF. In DNA, the CDR3 is TGTGCCAGCAAAGGGACAGGGTACAATGAGCAGTTCTTC.

This chain connects TRBV2 to TRBJ1-1; 8 bases are a match to TRBD1. This CDR3 spans 11 amino acids. After removal of 10 bases from V and 4 bases from J, the junction contained 2 bases not matched to a gene. Per the germline V gene, CDR1 is SNHLY and CDR2 is FYNNEI. CDR3 protein: CATTGGTEAFF. The DNA of the CDR3 is TGTGCCACCACAGGGGGCACTGAAGCTTTCTTT.

V usage is TRBV7-2 and J usage is TRBJ1-2; D is perhaps TRBD1 (5 bases). The CDR3 covers 16 residues. CDR1 is SGHTA, CDR2 FQGNSA, per germline. Trimming shortened V by 1 base and J by 5 bases, and 17 bases separated the two germline ends. The CDR3 here is CASSLGLGLTSYGYTF. CDR3 DNA: TGTGCCAGCAGCTTAGGACTGGGGCTGACGAGTTATGGCTACACCTTC.

The chain joins TRBV27 to TRBJ2-6; tentative D call: TRBD1 (5 bases). The germline V gene has CDR1 MNHEY and CDR2 SMNVEV (reference sequence). The CDR3 has 15 amino acids. V lost 0 bases and J lost 4, with 7 bases in between. The CDR3, as DNA: TGTGCCAGCAGTTTATCCAGGGCCGGGGCCAACGTCCTGACTTTC. Translating gives CASSLSRAGANVLTF. Supplemented by reference TRBV27 and TRBJ2-6, the full variable domain reads EAQVTQNPRYLITVTGKKLTVTCSQNMNHEYMSWYRQDPGLGLRQIYYSMNVEVTDKGDVPEGYKVSRKEKRNFPLILESPSPNQTSLYFCASSLSRAGANVLTFGAGSRLTVL.

This chain links TRBV27 with TRBJ2-3; 8 bases agree with TRBD2. CDR1 MNHEY and CDR2 SMNVEV come from the germline V gene (reference sequence). V was clipped by 2 bases and J by 5 bases; unmatched bases: 6. CDR3 length: 15 amino acids. The CDR3 DNA reads TGTGCCAGCAGTTTAGGCGGGAGGACGTTAGATACGCAGTATTTT. Amino acids: CASSLGGRTLDTQYF.

This clone came up a few times. CDR3 sequence (DNA): TGTGCCAGCAGTCCCGCCGAGGGTTCCTCCTACGAGCAGTACTTC. This gives the protein CASSPAEGSSYEQYF. The J gene is TRBJ2-7, the V gene TRBV6-2 or TRBV6-3; possible D gene TRBD2, 5 bases. The CDR3 spans 15 residues. Germline CDR1 is MNHEY and CDR2 is SVGEGT. The V end was cut by 5 bases, the J end by 0 bases, with 14 bases between.

The chain is built from TRBV6-2 or TRBV6-3 and TRBJ1-1; perhaps TRBD1 as D (6 bases). CDR3 length: 15 amino acids. V lost 2 bases and J 0 bases, leaving 10 bases between the germline ends. Germline V gene data show CDR1 as MNHEY and CDR2 as SVGEGT. The CDR3 is CASSYLQGMNTEAFF. For the CDR3, the DNA is TGTGCCAGCAGTTACCTACAGGGCATGAACACTGAAGCTTTCTTT.

V and J are TRBV30 and TRBJ2-1, with D perhaps matching TRBD2 (6 bases). Germline CDR1 and CDR2: GTSNPN and SVGIG (reference sequence). The CDR3 spans 14 residues. V was cut by 3 bases and J by 5 bases, with 14 bases left in between. The CDR3 loop is CAWRPGLPHNEQFF. CDR3 bases: TGTGCCTGGAGGCCGGGACTCCCACACAATGAGCAGTTCTTC.

There are a few counts of this clone. This chain links TRBV9 with TRBJ1-1; D gene unclear. Per germline, CDR1 SGDLS and CDR2 YYNGEE. V shed 0 bases and J shed 6 bases, with 9 bases lying between them. CDR3 size: 13 residues. DNA of the CDR3: TGTGCCAGCAGCGTAGCCCAGAAGTCTGAAGCTTTCTTT. Amino acids: CASSVAQKSEAFF.

Regarding this clone: Compared with germline, one end of the junction differs, possibly owing to a read error. Other DNA sequences in the sample encode the same CDR3. The V and J genes are TRBV3-1 (or the pseudogene TRBV3-2) and TRBJ2-7; D might be TRBD2 (5 bases). Germline V gene sequence: CDR1 LGHDT, CDR2 YNNKEL (reference sequence). The CDR3 has 11 residues. CDR3 in amino acids: CASTTGYEQYF. Written as DNA, the CDR3 is TGTGCCAGCACCACGGGATACGAGCAGTACTTT.

This clone turned up a few times. CDR3 in amino acids: CASSTGSNSYEQYF. The CDR3, as DNA: TGTGCCAGCAGTACAGGGAGCAACTCCTACGAGCAGTACTTC. The chain employs TRBV6-5 and TRBJ2-7; D may be TRBD1 (6 bases). The CDR3 is 14 residues long. The V gene lost 5 bases and the J gene lost 0 bases, with 11 bases spanning the gap. In germline, CDR1 is MNHEY, CDR2 SVGAGI.

This rearrangement joins TRBV13 to TRBJ2-5, with a possible D match to TRBD1 (6 bases). The ends were cut back, 2 bases at V and 5 bases at J, with 12 bases in the middle. The CDR3 is made up of 14 amino acids. Germline V gene lookup returns CDR1 PRHDT and CDR2 FYEKMQ (reference sequence). The chain's CDR3 is CASSLQGSTETQYF. CDR3 DNA: TGTGCCAGCAGCTTACAGGGGAGTACGGAGACCCAGTACTTC.

This rearrangement joins TRBV6-2 or TRBV6-3 to TRBJ2-6, with TRBD2 identical over 8 bases. V gave up 2 bases and J gave up 2 bases; unmatched junction bases: 5. Germline V gene data show CDR1 as MNHEY and CDR2 as SVGEGT. The CDR3 covers 17 residues. Here the CDR3 reads CASSYIAGGPGANVLTF. In nucleotides, the CDR3 is TGTGCCAGCAGTTACATTGCGGGAGGACCTGGGGCCAACGTCCTGACTTTC.

The rearrangement links TRBV7-9 to TRBJ2-7, with 11 bases fitting TRBD2. V shed 3 bases and J 6 bases; nucleotides not matched to a gene: 4. The CDR3 loop spans 14 amino acids. Germline V gene sequence: CDR1 SEHNR, CDR2 FQNEAQ (reference sequence). CDR3 region: CASSFSLAGGEQYF. Written as DNA, the CDR3 is TGTGCCAGCAGCTTCTCCCTAGCGGGAGGCGAGCAGTACTTC.

The chain links TRBV7-9 to TRBJ2-5; TRBD1 matches at 8 bases. Per germline, CDR1 SEHNR and CDR2 FQNEAQ (reference sequence). CDR3 size: 14 residues. V lost 3 bases, J lost 5 bases, and 5 bases stayed unmatched. The CDR3 region has the DNA TGTGCCAGCAGCTTCGGACGGACAGGGGAGACCCAGTACTTC. The encoded protein is CASSFGRTGETQYF.

This sequence joins TRBV3-1 (or the pseudogene TRBV3-2) and TRBJ1-6, with no clear D. Trimming removed 4 bases at V and 9 bases at J, with 10 bases between. Germline-derived CDR1 and CDR2 are LGHDT and YNNKEL (reference sequence). The CDR3 has 13 residues. The CDR3 coding sequence is TGTGCCAGCAGCCTTGCAGAGCGTTCACCCCTCCACTTT. Translation: CASSLAERSPLHF.

The chain has TRBV19 and TRBJ1-3, with no clear D. The CDR3 spans 15 residues. The ends were cut back, 3 bases at V and 3 bases at J, with 12 bases in the middle. From germline, CDR1 is LNHDA and CDR2 SQIVND (reference sequence). CDR3 nucleotides: TGTGCCAGTAGTATCGGAGGGTTAGGTGGAAACACCATATATTTT. Its translation: CASSIGGLGGNTIYF. Supplemented by reference TRBV19 and TRBJ1-3, the full variable domain reads DGGITQSPKYLFRKEGQNVTLSCEQNLNHDAMYWYRQDPGQGLRLIYYSQIVNDFQKGDIAEGYSVSREKKESFPLTVTSAQKNPTAFYLCASSIGGLGGNTIYFGEGSWLTVV.